Presented here are 11 T cell receptor beta chains from one specimen sequenced in a study of T cells in Graves' hyperthyroidism and ophthalmopathy. Amplified TCR beta CDR3 regions came from RNA transcripts. Primed by the HTBI set, a first-round RT-PCR was run on the TCR CDR3. TCRdb independently ran MiXCR on the multiplex PCR reads; one entry per CDR3 protein. The sample carries some 560,000 distinct CDR3 sequences, around 15% recorded once. The sequenced sample consisted of blood. The receptors were sampled from a woman between 40 and 55 years old with Graves' hyperthyroidism.

About this clonotype: Since a much larger clone is just one base distant, this may be a read error. The rearrangement links TRBV7-3 to TRBJ2-3; D remains unclear. The CDR3 totals 13 residues. Germline V gene sequence: CDR1 SGHTA, CDR2 FQGTGA. Trimming pared 4 bases from V and 8 bases from J, leaving 13 bases between. The CDR3 region has the DNA TGTGCCAGCAGCTCCCGACCCCGAGGTACGCAGTATTTT. This sequence encodes CASSSRPRGTQYF.

This clonotype has more than one count but fewer than ten. The J gene is TRBJ2-2, the V gene TRBV11-2; TRBD2 matches at 9 bases. This CDR3 comprises 15 residues. V was clipped by 4 bases and J by 6 bases; unmatched bases: 6. The germline V gene has CDR1 SGHAT and CDR2 FQNNGV. The CDR3 sequence: CASSYGTSPAGELFF. The CDR3 region has the DNA TGTGCCAGCAGCTACGGGACTAGCCCCGCCGGGGAGCTGTTTTTT.

This clonotype has ten or more counts. This chain links TRBV28 with TRBJ1-3; no reliable D call. CDR3 length equals 16 residues. V shed 6 bases and J shed 0 bases, with 15 bases lying between them. CDR1 and CDR2 (germline): MDHEN, SYDVKM. The CDR3 loop reads CASSKGWTLSGNTIYF. Here the CDR3 DNA reads TGTGCCAGCAGCAAGGGATGGACTCTCTCTGGAAACACCATATATTTT.

The chain employs TRBV4-1 and TRBJ2-7; either TRBD1 or TRBD2 may fit D (6 bases each). Deletions cut 4 bases from V and 4 bases from J, with 11 bases between. The CDR3 runs 13 residues. Germline V gives CDR1 MGHRA, CDR2 YSYEKL. The CDR3 here is CASSRGTQYEQYF. CDR3 nucleotides: TGCGCCAGCAGCCGCGGGACACAATACGAGCAGTACTTC.

This clonotype was seen at least ten times. The V call is TRBV6-1, the J call TRBJ1-5; D is ambiguous. The germline gives CDR1 MNHNS, CDR2 SASEGT. CDR3 size: 11 residues. The V end was cut by 3 bases, the J end by 6 bases, with 3 bases between. The CDR3 sequence: CASSEVQPQHF. In DNA, the CDR3 is TGTGCCAGCAGTGAGGTTCAGCCCCAGCATTTT.

The chain couples TRBV19 to TRBJ1-5; 8 nucleotides align to TRBD1. With V trimmed by 3 bases and J by 5 bases, 3 bases remained unmatched. Germline V CDR1 and CDR2: LNHDA, SQIVND (reference sequence). The length of the CDR3 is 14 residues. DNA for the CDR3: TGTGCCAGTAGTATCCCAGGGGGCTATCAGCCCCAGCATTTT. It encodes CASSIPGGYQPQHF. The variable domain in full, with the rest retrieved from reference TRBV19 and TRBJ1-5, is DGGITQSPKYLFRKEGQNVTLSCEQNLNHDAMYWYRQDPGQGLRLIYYSQIVNDFQKGDIAEGYSVSREKKESFPLTVTSAQKNPTAFYLCASSIPGGYQPQHFGDGTRLSIL.

This clonotype was recorded many times. The genes are TRBV3-1 and TRBJ2-7, with TRBD1 matching over 7 bases. The trim removed 3 bases at V and 6 bases at J, leaving 8 bases unmatched. This CDR3 has 14 amino acids. CDR1 and CDR2 (germline): LGHDT, YNNKEL (reference sequence). CDR3 region: CASSHAGTAVEQYF. As DNA, the CDR3 is TGTGCCAGCAGCCACGCTGGGACAGCGGTCGAGCAGTACTTC.

This clonotype was detected many times. The V call is TRBV3-1, the J call TRBJ1-2; D remains ambiguous. Germline-derived CDR1 and CDR2 are LGHDT and YNNKEL (reference sequence). The CDR3 consists of 14 residues. Trimming stripped 1 base from V and 4 bases from J, with 10 bases between. CDR3 residues: CASSQASPPYGYTF. CDR3 DNA sequence: TGTGCCAGCAGCCAAGCCAGCCCGCCCTATGGCTACACCTTC. Looking up the rest from reference TRBV3-1 and TRBJ1-2 gives the full variable domain: DTAVSQTPKYLVTQMGNDKSIKCEQNLGHDTMYWYKQDSKKFLKIMFSYNNKELIINETVPNRFSPKSPDKAHLNLHINSLELGDSAVYFCASSQASPPYGYTFGSGTRLTVV.

This clonotype was recorded many times. This chain links TRBV20-1 with TRBJ2-7; 8 bases are a match to TRBD1. The trim removed 4 bases at V and 1 base at J, leaving 6 bases unmatched. The CDR3 extends over 14 amino acids. CDR1 is DFQATT, CDR2 SNEGSKA, per germline (reference sequence). The CDR3 nucleotides read TGCAGTGCTATACAGGGGGGATTTTCCTACGAGCAGTACTTC. Residues: CSAIQGGFSYEQYF.

This clonotype was seen repeatedly, ten times or more. The chain carries TRBV27 and TRBJ2-7; 10 bases match TRBD2. The germline CDR1 and CDR2 sequences are MNHEY and SMNVEV (reference sequence). The V segment lost 7 bases and the J segment 2 bases; nucleotides outside the gene matches: 8. The CDR3 runs to 15 residues. CDR3 residues: CASKPLAGITYEQYF. In DNA form, the CDR3 reads TGTGCCAGCAAGCCACTAGCGGGAATTACCTACGAGCAGTACTTC.

This chain connects TRBV14 to TRBJ2-4; TRBD1 might be the D (6 bases). CDR3 length: 13 residues. The V and J ends lost 3 bases and 10 bases respectively, with 13 bases between them. Germline lookup yields CDR1 SGHDN and CDR2 FVKESK. The CDR3 nucleotides are TGTGCCAGCAGCCATTCAAAAGGGGGTATTCAGTACTTC. The encoded protein is CASSHSKGGIQYF.